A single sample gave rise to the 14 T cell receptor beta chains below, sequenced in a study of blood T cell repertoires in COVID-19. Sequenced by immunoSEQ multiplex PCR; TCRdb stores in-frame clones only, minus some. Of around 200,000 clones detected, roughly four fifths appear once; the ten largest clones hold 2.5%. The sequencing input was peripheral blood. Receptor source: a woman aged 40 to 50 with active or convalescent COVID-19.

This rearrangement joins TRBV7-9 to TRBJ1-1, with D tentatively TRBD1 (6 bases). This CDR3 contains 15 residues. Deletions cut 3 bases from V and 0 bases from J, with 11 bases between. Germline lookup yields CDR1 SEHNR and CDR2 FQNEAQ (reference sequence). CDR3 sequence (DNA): TGTGCCAGCAGCTTTAGGGCAGGGGTGAACACTGAAGCTTTCTTT. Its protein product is CASSFRAGVNTEAFF.

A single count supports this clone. Here the CDR3 reads CASSQLGGAGIGTEAFF. CDR3 coding DNA: TGTGCCAGCAGCCAACTAGGGGGGGCGGGAATAGGCACTGAAGCTTTCTTT. J is TRBJ1-1 and V is TRBV3-1 (or the pseudogene TRBV3-2), with a tentative D call TRBD1 (6 bases). From germline, CDR1 is LGHDT and CDR2 YNNKEL (reference sequence). Trimming cost V 2 bases and J 4 bases, with 20 bases left between them. There are 17 residues in the CDR3.

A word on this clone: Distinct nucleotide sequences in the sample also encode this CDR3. In DNA form, the CDR3 reads TGCAGTGCTAGTCGGTACGAGCAGTACTTC. This codes for CSASRYEQYF. The chain links TRBV20-1 to TRBJ2-7; D remains ambiguous. Germline CDR1 reads DFQATT; CDR2 reads SNEGSKA (reference sequence). Trimming stripped 3 bases from V and 4 bases from J, with 4 bases between. This CDR3 spans 10 amino acids.

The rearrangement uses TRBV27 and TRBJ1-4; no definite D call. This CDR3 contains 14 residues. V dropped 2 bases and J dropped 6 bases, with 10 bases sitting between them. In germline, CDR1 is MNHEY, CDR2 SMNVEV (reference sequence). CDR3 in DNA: TGTGCCAGCAGTTTAAACGTGCGGGATGAAAAACTGTTTTTT. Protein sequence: CASSLNVRDEKLFF.

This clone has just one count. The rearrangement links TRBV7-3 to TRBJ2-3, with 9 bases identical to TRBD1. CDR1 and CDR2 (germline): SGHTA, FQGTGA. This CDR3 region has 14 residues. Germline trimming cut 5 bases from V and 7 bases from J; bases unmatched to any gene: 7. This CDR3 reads CASSKTGGRNTQYF. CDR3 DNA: TGTGCCAGCAGCAAGACAGGGGGAAGAAATACGCAGTATTTT.

The CDR3 spells CSASSSSGGRTDTQYF. DNA of the CDR3: TGCAGTGCTAGTTCATCTAGCGGGGGCCGCACAGATACGCAGTATTTT. This chain links TRBV20-1 with TRBJ2-3, with 10 nucleotides matching TRBD2. The CDR3 totals 16 residues. Per germline, CDR1 DFQATT and CDR2 SNEGSKA (reference sequence). The V segment lost 3 bases and the J segment 1 base; nucleotides outside the gene matches: 7.

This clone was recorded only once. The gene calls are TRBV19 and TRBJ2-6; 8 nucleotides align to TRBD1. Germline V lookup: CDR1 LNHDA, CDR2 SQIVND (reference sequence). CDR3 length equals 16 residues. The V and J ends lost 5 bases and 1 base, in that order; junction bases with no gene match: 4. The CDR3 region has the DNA TGTGCCAGTAGTGCAGGGGGCGCATCTGGGGCCAACGTCCTGACTTTC. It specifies CASSAGGASGANVLTF.

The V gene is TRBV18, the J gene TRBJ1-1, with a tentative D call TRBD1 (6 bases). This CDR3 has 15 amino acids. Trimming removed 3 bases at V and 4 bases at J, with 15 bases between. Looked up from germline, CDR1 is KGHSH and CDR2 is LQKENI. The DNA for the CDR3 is TGTGCCAGCTCACCCGCCAAGGGGGTCGGCACTGAAGCTTTCTTT. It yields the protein CASSPAKGVGTEAFF.

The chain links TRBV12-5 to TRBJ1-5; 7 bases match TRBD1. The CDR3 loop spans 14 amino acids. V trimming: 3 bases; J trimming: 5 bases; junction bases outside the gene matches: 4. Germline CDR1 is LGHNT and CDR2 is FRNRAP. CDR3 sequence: CASGLRQGYQPQHF. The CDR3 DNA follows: TGTGCTAGTGGTTTACGACAGGGCTATCAGCCCCAGCATTTT.

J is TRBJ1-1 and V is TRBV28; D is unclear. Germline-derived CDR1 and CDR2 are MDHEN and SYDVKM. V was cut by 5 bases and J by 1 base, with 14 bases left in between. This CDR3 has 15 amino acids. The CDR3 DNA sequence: TGTGCCAGCAGTCCGCACGACATTCGGAACACTGAAGCTTTCTTT. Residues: CASSPHDIRNTEAFF. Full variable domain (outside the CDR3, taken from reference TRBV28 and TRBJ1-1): DVKVTQSSRYLVKRTGEKVFLECVQDMDHENMFWYRQDPGLGLRLIYFSYDVKMKEKGDIPEGYSVSREKKERFSLILESASTNQTSMYLCASSPHDIRNTEAFFGQGTRLTVV.

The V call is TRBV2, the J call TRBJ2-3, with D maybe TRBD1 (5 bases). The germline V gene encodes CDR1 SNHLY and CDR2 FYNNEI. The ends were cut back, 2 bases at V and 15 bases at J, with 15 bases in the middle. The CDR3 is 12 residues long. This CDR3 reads CASSETGPEYYF. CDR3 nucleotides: TGTGCCAGCAGTGAAACAGGCCCGGAGTACTATTTT.

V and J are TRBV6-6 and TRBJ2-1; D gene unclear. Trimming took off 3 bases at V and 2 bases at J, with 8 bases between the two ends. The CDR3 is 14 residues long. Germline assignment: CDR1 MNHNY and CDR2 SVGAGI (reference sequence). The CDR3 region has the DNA TGTGCCAGCAGTTATGTGGCGGCCTACAATGAGCAGTTCTTC. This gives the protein CASSYVAAYNEQFF.

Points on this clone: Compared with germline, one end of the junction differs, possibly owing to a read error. This CDR3 is CARSPSGDEQYF. CDR3 nucleotides: TGTGCCAGGAGCCCTAGCGGGGACGAGCAGTACTTC. V gene TRBV30 combines with J gene TRBJ2-7; 9 nucleotides agree with TRBD2. This CDR3 is 12 amino acids long. Germline loops: CDR1 GTSNPN, CDR2 SVGIG (reference sequence).

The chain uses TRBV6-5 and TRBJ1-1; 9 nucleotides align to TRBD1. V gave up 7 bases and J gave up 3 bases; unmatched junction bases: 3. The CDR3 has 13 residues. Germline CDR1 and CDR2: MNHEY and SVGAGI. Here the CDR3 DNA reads TGTGCCAGCAACAGGGGGCCGGACACTGAAGCTTTCTTT. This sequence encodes CASNRGPDTEAFF.